The clone carrying this T cell receptor (beta chain) was counted once. Antigen unknown. Profiled with immunoSEQ multiplex PCR; TCRdb holds only in-frame clones, not every one. This table holds about 350,000 clones, more than 75% found once. The source of the sample is a study of Ad26.COV2.S vaccination and SARS-CoV-2 variants. Study observations and caveats: Reports say spike-specific CD8+ and CD4+ T cell responses covered substantial breadth after vaccination. Researchers reported similar non-spike TCR breadth in vaccine and placebo recipients.

The germline gives CDR1 LGHDT, CDR2 YNNKEL (reference sequence). There are 12 residues in the CDR3. The V and J ends lost 6 bases and 6 bases respectively, with 12 bases between them. Stated treatment: approximately 18 received Ad26.COV2.S at low or high dose, single or two shots; a few received placebo; per-sample allocation not given. The samples were gathered on day 63 after the first injection of vaccine or placebo. Donor was an adult aged 18-55 years in Boston. The rearrangement joins TRBV3-1 (or the pseudogene TRBV3-2) to TRBJ2-7, with D possibly matching TRBD2 (5 bases). The material was peripheral blood, obtained in a trial of Ad26.COV2.S vaccine versus placebo. This receptor was taken from a person aged 18-65 years who received the Ad26.COV2.S COVID-19 vaccine or a placebo. CDR3 in amino acids: CASSLAGPEQYF. DNA for the CDR3: TGTGCCAGCAGTCTCGCGGGCCCCGAGCAGTACTTC.